This T cell receptor beta chain was captured by sequencing in a study of cytomegalovirus exposure and HLA in healthy donors. Study-wide points: One variant, a missense change in DCLRE1C, was linked in a later analysis to TCR beta V- and J-gene trimming.

PCR primers comprised 60 Vbeta and 13 Jbeta primers. Authors' processing steps: About 10 million of roughly 81 million unique TCR beta chains were shared, per a later count. Produced via immunoSEQ multiplex PCR; TCRdb's table is partial and in-frame only. The DNA was the basis for D and trimming; V, J and clone size are from that table. The sample lists fewer than 90,000 clones, about 80% occurring once. In its sample, this clone was seen a few times. The target antigen is unknown. Trimming removed 2 bases at V and 4 bases at J, with 14 bases between. The germline V gene encodes CDR1 SGHDN and CDR2 FVKESK. CDR3 size: 15 residues.

This TCR derives from a male donor in good health and CMV-seronegative. The chain has TRBV14 and TRBJ1-1; TRBD1 is a possible D gene (6 bases). The sample consisted of PBMCs. CDR3 protein: CASSQPGALGTEAFF. The CDR3 coding sequence is TGTGCCAGCAGCCAACCAGGGGCCCTGGGCACTGAAGCTTTCTTT.